In this sample, the clone carrying this T cell receptor (beta chain) turned up a few times. Its antigen is as yet unknown. This entry belongs to a study of blood T cells in healthy people across ages. Study outcomes and limitations: While age rose, TCR beta diversity per million T cells dropped in a roughly linear way.

Alongside a J-beta primer mix, a sample-barcoded 5' primer served in a second PCR lasting roughly 6 to 12 cycles. TCRdb analysed the 5' RACE reads with MiXCR anew, one entry per CDR3 protein. Here the sample spans roughly 500,000 distinct CDR3 sequences, less than 25% being singletons. These records were also assigned to another study, of T cells of mothers and their children.

This TCR was recovered from a boy aged 5-17 years in good health. Sequencing was performed on blood.

The CDR3 spells CAWNSGGQETQYF. CDR3 DNA: TGTGCCTGGAATTCGGGAGGCCAAGAGACCCAGTACTTC. The chain links TRBV30 to TRBJ2-5, with TRBD2 matching over 7 bases. Germline CDR1 reads GTSNPN; CDR2 reads SVGIG (reference sequence). The junction had 3 bases not matched to a gene; V was cut back by 4 bases and J by 1 base. The CDR3 has 13 residues. The whole variable domain, filled in from reference TRBV30 and TRBJ2-5, reads SQTIHQWPATLVQPVGSPLSLECTVEGTSNPNLYWYRQAAGRGLQLLFYSVGIGQISSEVPQNLSASRPQDRQFILSSKKLLLSDSGFYLCAWNSGGQETQYFGPGTRLLVL.